What follows is one T cell receptor beta chain and its context. Unmatched junction bases numbered 6, after V lost 5 bases and J lost 3 bases. Germline V CDR1 and CDR2: MNHEY, SVGEGT. This CDR3 region has 14 residues. This record belongs to a study of blood T cell repertoires in COVID-19. Overall study: COVID-19 samples collected from the United States, Italy and Spain covered acute and convalescent phases. T cells, B-cell-depleted T cells, or PBMCs supplied cDNA or gDNA.

Per the original methods: Amplification with reference gene primers provided the estimates of nucleated cell counts. Assay: immunoSEQ multiplex PCR; the TCRdb copy retains only in-frame clones and omits some. The V and J calls and clone size are taken from that table; D and trimming were inferred from the DNA. The sample has 200,000 to 250,000 clones, around 80% seen once; the top ten hold 1.9%. Sequencing was performed on peripheral blood. This TCR was sampled from a woman of 80 years or more with acute or convalescent COVID-19. V gene TRBV6-2 or TRBV6-3 combines with J gene TRBJ1-2; TRBD1 aligns across 7 bases. Here the CDR3 reads CASSDPGQYYGYTF. CDR3 DNA sequence: TGTGCCAGCAGTGACCCGGGACAGTACTATGGCTACACCTTC.